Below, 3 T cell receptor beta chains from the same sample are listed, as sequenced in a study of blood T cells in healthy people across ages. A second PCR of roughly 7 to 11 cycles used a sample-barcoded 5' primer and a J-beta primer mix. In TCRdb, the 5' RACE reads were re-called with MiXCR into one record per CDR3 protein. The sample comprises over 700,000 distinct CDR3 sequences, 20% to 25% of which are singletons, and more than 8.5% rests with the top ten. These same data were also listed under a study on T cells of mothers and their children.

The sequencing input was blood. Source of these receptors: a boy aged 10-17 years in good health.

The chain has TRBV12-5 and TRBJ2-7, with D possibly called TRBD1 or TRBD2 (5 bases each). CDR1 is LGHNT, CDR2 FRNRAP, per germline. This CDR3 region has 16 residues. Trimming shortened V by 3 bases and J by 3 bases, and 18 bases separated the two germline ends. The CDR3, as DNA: TGTGCTAGTGGTTTCAACTTCCTCCGGGACGGCTACGAGCAGTACTTC. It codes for CASGFNFLRDGYEQYF.

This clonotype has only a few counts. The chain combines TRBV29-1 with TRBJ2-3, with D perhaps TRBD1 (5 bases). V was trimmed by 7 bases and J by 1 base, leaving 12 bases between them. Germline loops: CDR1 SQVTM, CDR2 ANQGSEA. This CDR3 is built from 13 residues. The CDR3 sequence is CSAQGYGTDTQYF. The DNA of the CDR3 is TGCAGCGCCCAGGGTTATGGCACAGATACGCAGTATTTT.

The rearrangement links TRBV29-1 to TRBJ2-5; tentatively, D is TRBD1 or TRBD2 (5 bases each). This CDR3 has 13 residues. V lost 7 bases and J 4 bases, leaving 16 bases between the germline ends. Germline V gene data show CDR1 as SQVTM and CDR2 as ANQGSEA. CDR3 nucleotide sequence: TGCAGCGGACGGGACCCCTGGGGAGAGACCCAGTACTTC. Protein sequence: CSGRDPWGETQYF.